This T cell receptor (beta chain) originates from a study of shared clonotypes between healthy human individuals. The study's findings and limits: Sequencing depth was expected to influence donor clonotype sharing.

Division of CD4+ cells produced a CD45RA+ naive subset and a CD45RA-negative memory subset. From germline, CDR1 is LGHNA and CDR2 YSLEER. The ends were cut back, 0 bases at V and 4 bases at J, with 13 bases in the middle. This CDR3 is 16 amino acids long. This clone occurred a few times. Its antigen is as yet unknown. Investigators spread the genomic DNA of each subset evenly over several immunoSEQ plates. The data were produced by immunoSEQ multiplex PCR, yet TCRdb's version contains in-frame clones alone and is incomplete. This table has roughly 1,100,000 clones, around 76% appearing once. J is TRBJ1-3 and V is TRBV4-3; perhaps TRBD1 as D (6 bases). Sequencing was done on a sample of memory CD4+ T cells sorted from blood. Documented subset: CD45RA-negative fraction. This clonotype originated in a man aged 18 to 35 in good health. The CDR3 DNA is TGCGCCAGCAGCCAAGATCCGGGGGCAAGGGGAAACACCATATATTTT. Its translation is CASSQDPGARGNTIYF.